The source of this TCR beta chain is a study of shared clonotypes between healthy human individuals (dated by TCRdb to the early 2020s). About the investigation overall: A couple of women and a few men aged 18 to 49 years were included in the cohort. Per donor, leukapheresis produced somewhere between about 0.94 and 9 billion PBMCs. The study deeply sequenced blood TCR repertoires of about 5 healthy adults to estimate repertoire size and the extent of clonotype sharing between individuals. For each donor, CD4 naive and CD4 memory were each given three plates, CD8 naive was given two plates, and CD8 memory was given one plate. Different laboratories and diverse techniques were used to prepare libraries and sequence TCR repertoires, to increase sequencing depth and limit assay-specific biases.

Study-level results and caveats: The small number of donors limited the genetic and exposure-history diversity represented. When a few donors were compared, the shared fraction of clonotypes was about 5.5% for naive CD4, 3.5% for naive CD8, 2.3% for memory CD4, and 0.35% to 0.4% for memory CD8. Even with the large sequencing depth, rarefaction of the sorted-subset datasets indicated that sequencing was incomplete. Compared with non-shared clonotypes, the clonotypes found in all four sorted-subset donors had higher generation probabilities. Based on pairwise subsampling, the degree of clonotype sharing among donors was expected to be affected by sequencing depth. Naive subsets generally had larger estimated clonotype richness than memory subsets. Only blood was sampled, and tissue TCR repertoires likely differ from those in blood.

The donors were healthy, HIV-negative adults with no recently reported acute infections or vaccinations. Only Caucasian adults living in Nashville, Tennessee, USA were represented among the donors. CD4+ T cells were enriched by magnetic negative selection, after which naive cells were positively selected on CD45RA and the negative fraction was taken as the memory subset. After blood collection by leukapheresis, PBMCs were isolated using Ficoll-Histopaque density gradient centrifugation and then cryopreserved in the vapor phase of liquid nitrogen. Analytical flow cytometry was used to check the purity and quantity of every magnetically sorted T cell population. Genomic DNA was isolated from every sorted fraction and measured by UV absorbance on a Nanodrop 2000c. Using the deep immunoSEQ assay, TCR CDR3 regions were amplified from genomic DNA by multiplex PCR. Genomic DNA extracted from each cell subset was distributed evenly over all wells of several immunoSEQ 96-well plates, and each plate served as one replicate. For sorted subsets, around 200 ng genomic DNA, equal to about 30,000 T cell genomes, was loaded into each replicate PCR. Purified libraries were quantified with a Qubit 3.0 fluorometer, sized on a Bioanalyzer 2100, and re-quantified with the KAPA Library Quantification kit. Every immunoSEQ 96-well plate was sequenced on a separate single-read 150-cycle Illumina NextSeq 550 flow cell. For the original study's pipeline: Because only junctional sequences without quality scores were contained in the immunoSEQ output, filtering matching that applied to full-length reads could not be performed. Sequences were annotated with PyIR, a Python wrapper for IgBLAST v1.9, using IMGT germline references to assign V/J genes and CDR3. Reads were removed for weak V/J assignments (E-value above 1e-6), missing CDR3, stop codons, out-of-frame junctions, or ambiguous translated residues. A V3J clonotype was defined by an identical inferred V gene, J gene, and CDR3 amino acid sequence. Percentage overlap between repertoires was computed as shared unique clonotypes divided by the size of the smaller repertoire. Repertoire richness was assessed with RTK rarefaction, the Chao1 estimator, and Recon v2.1 estimates of unobserved clonotypes. For all TCRbeta clonotypes obtained by the gDNA method from a few donors, generation probabilities were computed with OLGA. Imported from immuneACCESS, the table was reduced by TCRdb to in-frame sequences with V and J called. These copies leave out some clones; in studies compared against another copy, an unresolved V gene accounts for under half, and the cause of the remainder is not known. The V and J calls and clone size come from that table; D and trimming were worked out from the DNA. This sample holds more than 1 million clones; more than 75% were observed only once. The ten biggest clones cover roughly 0.56% of the sample.

To note about this clone: Its antigen is still unknown. One base separates it from a far larger clone, so it is likely a read error.

Material: memory CD4+ T cells from PBMCs. The cell subset or site label, as the study defines it: CD45RA-negative fraction. The receptor was derived from a man between 18 and 35 years old in good health. Some clones in this sample may be carry-over from other donors' samples.

The CDR3 region: CASSSGGSGANVLTF. In nucleotide form, the sequence is TGTGCCAGCAGCTCCGGGGGCTCTGGGGCCAACGTCCTGACTTTC. The chain uses TRBV7-2 and TRBJ2-6; D gene: possibly TRBD2, on 6 matching bases. CDR1 and CDR2, looked up from the germline V gene, are SGHTA and FQGNSA. The CDR3, from cysteine to phenylalanine, totals 15 residues. Here the CDR3 DNA is all that survives: 45 bases in frame from base 1. V is pared back by 4 bases and J by 0 bases, with 7 bases lying between the germline termini.